These 24 T cell receptor beta chains came from one sample sequenced in a study of T cell responses to AZD1222 COVID-19 vaccine. Assay: immunoSEQ multiplex PCR; the TCRdb copy retains only in-frame clones and omits some. The sample lists around 110,000 clones; roughly nine tenths were seen once. Here the sequenced sample was peripheral blood, taken on day 0 of AZD1222 vaccination. The receptors stem from an adult in good health.

The chain recombines TRBV2 with TRBJ1-1, with 7 bases aligning to TRBD1. The J segment lost 2 bases and the V segment lost 5 bases, leaving 14 bases of the junction unmatched. The length of the CDR3 is 17 residues. Germline V lookup: CDR1 SNHLY, CDR2 FYNNEI. CDR3 bases: TGTGCCAGCAGTACCCGACAGGGTCCCTTTTTTAACACTGAAGCTTTCTTT. It yields the protein CASSTRQGPFFNTEAFF.

On this clone: This sample includes further DNA sequences coding for the same CDR3. The chain combines TRBV12-3 or TRBV12-4 with TRBJ1-5; unclear D gene. V was clipped by 3 bases and J by 3 bases, with 3 bases between them. The CDR3 consists of 12 residues. CDR3 nucleotides: TGTGCCAGCAGTTTTTCCAATCAGCCCCAGCATTTT. It is translated as CASSFSNQPQHF.

The J gene is TRBJ1-2, the V gene TRBV6-5; TRBD1 agrees at 8 bases. Germline-derived CDR1 and CDR2 are MNHEY and SVGAGI. The CDR3 has 13 residues. The ends lost 6 bases at V and 7 bases at J; junction bases unmatched: 7. CDR3 coding DNA: TGTGCCAGCAGGATACCCGGGACAGGTGGCTACACCTTC. Protein: CASRIPGTGGYTF.

This clone has only one observation. The V call is TRBV6-5, the J call TRBJ2-5, with D unclear. The CDR3 consists of 14 residues. Between the trimmed V and J ends, which lost 8 bases and 4 bases, there was a span of 17 bases. Germline CDR1 and CDR2: MNHEY and SVGAGI. The CDR3 nucleotides read TGTGCCAGCGCGCCAAGGCCCTATGTAGAGACCCAGTACTTC. Translating it yields CASAPRPYVETQYF.

This rearrangement joins TRBV27 to TRBJ2-2; D is uncertain. V gave up 7 bases and J gave up 6 bases, with 12 bases separating them. The CDR3 totals 13 residues. Per the germline V gene, CDR1 is MNHEY and CDR2 is SMNVEV (reference sequence). The CDR3 spells CASIGSYPGELFF. DNA for the CDR3: TGTGCCAGCATCGGGTCATACCCCGGGGAGCTGTTTTTT.

Points on this clone: A read error may produce the germline difference seen at one junction end. J is TRBJ2-5 and V is TRBV9; D could derive from TRBD1 or TRBD2 (6 bases each). Per the germline V gene, CDR1 is SGDLS and CDR2 is YYNGEE. The CDR3 loop spans 14 amino acids. The CDR3 nucleotides read TGTGCCAGCAGCGCCGAAGGTAGCAGGGGAGGTCAAAACTTC. Amino acid sequence: CASSAEGSRGGQNF.

This rearrangement joins TRBV5-1 to TRBJ2-5, with TRBD1 identical over 7 bases. The ends lost 1 base at V and 5 bases at J; junction bases unmatched: 17. The CDR3 runs 18 residues. Germline CDR1 SGHRS, CDR2 YFSETQ. The DNA for the CDR3 is TGCGCCAGCAGCTTGAGGGGGCAACCATACCACTCTCCCGAGACCCAGTACTTC. Protein sequence: CASSLRGQPYHSPETQYF.

The V call is TRBV30, the J call TRBJ1-1, with D possibly matching TRBD1 (6 bases). This CDR3 spans 12 amino acids. Germline CDR1 is GTSNPN and CDR2 is SVGIG (reference sequence). V shed 4 bases and J shed 5 bases, with 11 bases lying between them. In nucleotides, the CDR3 is TGTGCCTGGACAGGGGCGTTGACTGAAGCTTTCTTT. Residues: CAWTGALTEAFF.

The chain uses TRBV5-4 and TRBJ1-2, with TRBD1 matching over 10 bases. The CDR3 totals 14 residues. After removal of 9 bases from V and 5 bases from J, the junction contained 10 bases not matched to a gene. The germline V gene encodes CDR1 SGHNT and CDR2 YYREEE (reference sequence). CDR3 in amino acids: CAIKDRGHRYGYTF. The CDR3, as DNA: TGTGCCATCAAAGACAGGGGGCATAGGTATGGCTACACCTTC.

The rearrangement uses TRBV7-6 and TRBJ2-4; D is perhaps TRBD1 (5 bases). Germline V gene data show CDR1 as SGHVS and CDR2 as FNYEAQ. With 1 base removed from V and 0 bases from J, the gap between germline ends came to 19 bases. The CDR3 extends over 19 amino acids. In nucleotides, the CDR3 is TGTGCCAGCAGCTTAGACGAAGTCGACAGCCTTATAGCCAAAAACATTCAGTACTTC. This encodes CASSLDEVDSLIAKNIQYF.

This chain links TRBV7-9 with TRBJ2-4; tentatively, D is TRBD2 (6 bases). CDR1 and CDR2 (germline): SEHNR, FQNEAQ (reference sequence). The CDR3 is 18 amino acids. V was cut by 1 base and J by 0 bases, with 16 bases left in between. For the CDR3, the DNA is TGTGCCAGCAGCTTAGAAGCGGGCTTTTACCTAGCCAAAAACATTCAGTACTTC. Protein product: CASSLEAGFYLAKNIQYF.

The chain carries TRBV10-3 and TRBJ2-5; TRBD1 aligns across 8 bases. CDR1 is ENHRY, CDR2 SYGVKD, per germline. J lost 1 base, V lost 4 bases, and 5 bases had no gene match. The CDR3 has 15 amino acids. CDR3 amino acids: CAISGGQGAQETQYF. The CDR3 DNA reads as TGTGCCATCAGTGGGGGGCAGGGGGCCCAAGAGACCCAGTACTTC.

The chain joins TRBV5-1 to TRBJ1-1, with D possibly TRBD1 on 5 matching bases. Trimming took 0 bases from V and 1 from J, leaving 7 bases between them. CDR3 length: 14 amino acids. Looked up from germline, CDR1 is SGHRS and CDR2 is YFSETQ. This CDR3 is CASSLDRPNTEAFF. In nucleotides, the CDR3 is TGCGCCAGCAGCTTGGACAGGCCGAACACTGAAGCTTTCTTT. The whole variable domain, remainder taken from reference TRBV5-1 and TRBJ1-1, is KAGVTQTPRYLIKTRGQQVTLSCSPISGHRSVSWYQQTPGQGLQFLFEYFSETQRNKGNFPGRFSGRQFSNSRSEMNVSTLELGDSALYLCASSLDRPNTEAFFGQGTRLTVV.

The V call is TRBV11-3, the J call TRBJ2-7; perhaps TRBD1 as D (5 bases). This CDR3 is built from 14 residues. CDR1 SGHNT and CDR2 YENEEA come from the germline V gene. The V end was cut by 5 bases, the J end by 4 bases, with 15 bases between. The chain's CDR3 is CASSPPGLGYEQYV. CDR3 in DNA: TGTGCCAGCAGCCCCCCAGGGTTAGGGTACGAGCAGTACGTC.

This clone has only a few counts. This chain links TRBV24-1 with TRBJ2-7; D may be TRBD2 (5 bases). The CDR3 consists of 16 residues. V lost 4 bases and J lost 0, with 15 bases in between. CDR1 is KGHDR, CDR2 SFDVKD, per germline. CDR3 coding DNA: TGTGCCACCAGTGAGGTCCCAGGACTCAGCTCCTACGAGCAGTACGTC. Translation gives CATSEVPGLSSYEQYV.

V usage is TRBV4-1 and J usage is TRBJ2-5, with 7 positions matching TRBD1. The ends lost 3 bases at V and 4 bases at J; junction bases unmatched: 8. The CDR3 totals 15 residues. Looked up from germline, CDR1 is MGHRA and CDR2 is YSYEKL. The CDR3 DNA follows: TGCGCCAGCAGCCATTTGACAGGGAGTTTAGAGACCCAGTACTTC. Protein product: CASSHLTGSLETQYF.

The chain uses TRBV19 and TRBJ2-3, with a tentative D call TRBD2 (6 bases). The CDR3 spans 18 residues. Per germline, CDR1 LNHDA and CDR2 SQIVND (reference sequence). Trimming took off 6 bases at V and 1 base at J, with 23 bases between the two ends. CDR3 DNA: TGTGCCAGTAGCTTCTCAGGACCGATGGGGGGTGGCACAGATACGCAGTATTTT. The encoded protein is CASSFSGPMGGGTDTQYF.

V usage is TRBV4-2 and J usage is TRBJ1-1; 9 nucleotides agree with TRBD1. J was trimmed by 5 bases and V by 1 base; bases with no gene match: 5. The CDR3 has 15 residues. Germline loops: CDR1 LGHNA, CDR2 YNFKEQ. The CDR3 loop reads CASSQAQTGGTEAFF. The CDR3 nucleotides are TGTGCCAGCAGCCAAGCCCAGACAGGGGGAACTGAAGCTTTCTTT.

This clone was recorded only once. The chain links TRBV7-2 to TRBJ2-1; a possible D gene is TRBD2 (5 bases). There are 13 residues in the CDR3. Germline lookup yields CDR1 SGHTA and CDR2 FQGNSA. With 7 bases removed from V and 5 bases from J, the gap between germline ends came to 12 bases. The CDR3 reads CASKSEGHNEQFF. The CDR3 coding sequence is TGTGCCAGCAAATCCGAGGGCCACAATGAGCAGTTCTTC.

CDR3 in amino acids: CASSPDRPLETQYF. The CDR3 DNA sequence: TGTGCCAGCAGCCCGGACAGGCCCCTGGAGACCCAGTACTTC. The chain recombines TRBV7-9 with TRBJ2-5; 7 positions agree with TRBD1. The V gene's germline CDR1 is SEHNR and CDR2 FQNEAQ (reference sequence). V lost 5 bases, J lost 5 bases, and 8 bases stayed unmatched. The CDR3 totals 14 residues.

The V and J genes are TRBV9 and TRBJ2-3, with 10 bases identical to TRBD2. CDR3 length: 18 residues. Germline V gene data show CDR1 as SGDLS and CDR2 as YYNGEE. V lost 2 bases to trimming and J lost 0 bases; unmatched junction nucleotides: 9. CDR3: CASSVKASGGLSTDTQYF. The CDR3 bases are TGTGCCAGCAGCGTGAAGGCTAGCGGGGGCCTGAGCACAGATACGCAGTATTTT.

J is TRBJ2-2 and V is TRBV5-1, with TRBD1 as a possible D gene (5 bases). Looked up from germline, CDR1 is SGHRS and CDR2 is YFSETQ. Trimming took off 5 bases at V and 0 bases at J, with 11 bases between the two ends. The CDR3 totals 15 residues. Written as DNA, the CDR3 is TGCGCCAGCAGGATAGGGGTTACGAACACCGGGGAGCTGTTTTTT. This translates into CASRIGVTNTGELFF.

This CDR3 is CASEGMSQETQYF. CDR3 nucleotide sequence: TGTGCCAGCGAGGGGATGTCCCAAGAGACCCAGTACTTC. The rearrangement joins TRBV7-9 to TRBJ2-5; D is tentatively TRBD1 or TRBD2 (5 bases each). Trimming pared 8 bases from V and 1 base from J, leaving 11 bases between. The CDR3 totals 13 residues. Per germline, CDR1 SEHNR and CDR2 FQNEAQ (reference sequence).

The chain combines TRBV9 with TRBJ1-4; TRBD1 might be the D (6 bases). CDR1 and CDR2 (germline): SGDLS, YYNGEE. The V gene lost 0 bases and the J gene lost 7 bases, with 13 bases spanning the gap. The CDR3 has 15 amino acids. The CDR3 is CASSVAGGRSEKLFF. The CDR3 DNA follows: TGTGCCAGCAGCGTAGCCGGGGGGCGGAGTGAAAAACTGTTTTTT.